Listed here are 13 T cell receptor beta chains from one sample, sequenced in a study of vaccination effects on CD4 cells after COVID-19. Antigen specificity for these receptors is unknown. Expansion with viral peptide pools was applied to antigen-specific CD4+ T cells by the ViraFEST assay prior to sequencing. CD4+ T cell isolation took place after about nine days of culture. The participants, recipients of two vaccine doses, got either BNT162b2 or mRNA-1273. The assay was immunoSEQ multiplex PCR, and TCRdb's table has in-frame clones only and misses some. Seen here are more than 12,000 clones, about 77% observed once, and the top ten hold 20% to 25%. The source was CD4+ T cells from PBMCs cultured with HCoV-NL63 spike peptides, collected after COVID-19 vaccination. The receptor source for this set is a human donor who received a COVID-19 vaccine.

The chain joins TRBV5-4 to TRBJ1-2, with 9 bases fitting TRBD1. CDR3 length: 16 residues. Germline V gene lookup returns CDR1 SGHNT and CDR2 YYREEE (reference sequence). The V gene end was trimmed by 3 bases and the J gene end by 2 bases; junction bases not matched to a gene: 8. The CDR3 coding sequence is TGTGCCAGCAGCTCTTACCCGGGACAGGGAAACTATGGCTACACCTTC. The encoded protein is CASSSYPGQGNYGYTF.

The chain has TRBV20-1 and TRBJ2-7, with D uncertain. The CDR3 is 11 residues long. Looked up from germline, CDR1 is DFQATT and CDR2 is SNEGSKA (reference sequence). The CDR3 spells CRALSPYEQYF. In DNA form, the CDR3 reads TGCAGGGCTCTCTCCCCCTACGAGCAGTACTTC.

V and J are TRBV19 and TRBJ2-1, with TRBD2 as a possible D gene (6 bases). CDR1 is LNHDA, CDR2 SQIVND, per germline (reference sequence). V shed 5 bases and J shed 9 bases, with 17 bases lying between them. This CDR3 contains 14 residues. The CDR3 nucleotides are TGTGCCAGTAGTTCGACGGGAGTCTTAACTGAGCAGTTCTTC. Protein sequence: CASSSTGVLTEQFF.

The chain employs TRBV5-1 and TRBJ1-3; TRBD1 might be the D (5 bases). The germline CDR1 and CDR2 sequences are SGHRS and YFSETQ. This CDR3 has 17 residues. V lost 4 bases to trimming and J lost 3 bases, with 20 bases between them. CDR3 DNA: TGCGCCAGCAGCGTAAACCCGCCGGGGCTGGGTGGAAACACCATATATTTT. Translating gives CASSVNPPGLGGNTIYF.

The chain joins TRBV10-3 to TRBJ1-1; D may be TRBD1 (5 bases). V lost 3 bases and J lost 1, with 9 bases in between. Germline V gene data show CDR1 as ENHRY and CDR2 as SYGVKD. The CDR3 runs 14 residues. CDR3 in DNA: TGTGCCATCAGTGAACTCAGGGAGAACACTGAAGCTTTCTTT. It is translated as CAISELRENTEAFF.

The rearrangement joins TRBV6-1 to TRBJ2-7, with 10 bases aligning to TRBD1. The V and J ends lost 3 bases and 3 bases, in that order; junction bases with no gene match: 11. This CDR3 is built from 17 residues. Germline V gene sequence: CDR1 MNHNS, CDR2 SASEGT. The CDR3 DNA follows: TGTGCCAGCAGTGACCCCTCCCGGGACAGGGGTCTCTACGAGCAGTACTTC. Protein sequence: CASSDPSRDRGLYEQYF.

The rearrangement links TRBV6-6 to TRBJ1-6, with no clear D. The V end was cut by 2 bases, the J end by 6 bases, with 5 bases between. From germline, CDR1 is MNHNY and CDR2 SVGAGI (reference sequence). This CDR3 spans 13 amino acids. This CDR3 reads CASSYEANSPLHF. The CDR3 DNA follows: TGTGCCAGCAGTTACGAGGCTAATTCACCCCTCCACTTT.

J is TRBJ2-5 and V is TRBV5-5; D might be TRBD1 or TRBD2, each matching 5 bases. The germline V gene encodes CDR1 SGHKS and CDR2 YYEKEE (reference sequence). Deletions cut 0 bases from V and 5 bases from J, with 8 bases between. This CDR3 comprises 13 residues. Written as DNA, the CDR3 is TGTGCCAGCAGCTTGGGAGGGGTCGAGACCCAGTACTTC. Amino acids: CASSLGGVETQYF.

The chain joins TRBV10-3 to TRBJ1-1, with a weak D call TRBD1 (5 bases). There are 15 residues in the CDR3. Trimming stripped 2 bases from V and 1 base from J, with 11 bases between. From germline, CDR1 is ENHRY and CDR2 SYGVKD. The CDR3 spells CAISEGGMRNTEAFF. The CDR3 DNA reads as TGTGCCATCAGTGAGGGGGGGATGCGGAACACTGAAGCTTTCTTT.

This clone is a singleton in its sample. In DNA form, the CDR3 reads TGTGCCTGGAGTTTTGAAGGGGCTGAAGCTTTCTTT. This encodes CAWSFEGAEAFF. The chain joins TRBV30 to TRBJ1-1; tentatively, D is TRBD1 (5 bases). The CDR3 consists of 12 residues. Per the germline V gene, CDR1 is GTSNPN and CDR2 is SVGIG (reference sequence). Trimming stripped 2 bases from V and 6 bases from J, with 10 bases between.

CDR3 sequence reads: CSATDSIGYTF. CDR3 coding DNA: TGCAGTGCTACAGACTCGATCGGCTACACCTTC. The chain combines TRBV20-1 with TRBJ1-2; no definite D call. The CDR3 runs 11 residues. Germline lookup yields CDR1 DFQATT and CDR2 SNEGSKA (reference sequence). V lost 4 bases and J lost 8, with 11 bases in between.

This clone occurred once. The chain joins TRBV11-2 to TRBJ2-7; D is uncertain. V gave up 0 bases and J gave up 0 bases, with 6 bases separating them. The V gene's germline CDR1 is SGHAT and CDR2 FQNNGV. The CDR3 is made up of 14 amino acids. The CDR3 DNA is TGTGCCAGCAGCTTAGAGCCGAGCTCCTACGAGCAGTACTTC. Its translation is CASSLEPSSYEQYF.

This chain links TRBV6-6 with TRBJ1-4; 8 bases match TRBD1. CDR1 and CDR2 from the germline V gene are MNHNY and SVGAGI (reference sequence). J gave up 6 bases and V 6 bases, and 3 bases lay outside the gene matches. CDR3 length: 13 amino acids. The CDR3 sequence: CASRDRVDEKLFF. CDR3 sequence (DNA): TGTGCCAGCAGGGACAGGGTTGATGAAAAACTGTTTTTT.